This T cell receptor (beta chain) was identified during a study of beta chain features in type 1 diabetes listed by TCRdb under 2018. About the study as a whole: Mean age, gender distribution, total cell number and subset yield did not differ between patients and healthy donors. A total of approximately 100 million sorted cells were examined across all samples, and the number of cells per subset was strongly correlated with RNA yield. Naive and central memory subsets were obtained from all 30 or so donors, but regulatory and stem cell-like memory subsets were isolated from only 8 patients and roughly eight healthy donors. In the study, TCRB repertoires of sorted circulating CD4+ T cell subsets from recently diagnosed type 1 diabetes patients were compared with those of matched healthy donors. General findings and caveats noted by the study authors: Because the HLA sub-analyses included only small numbers of individuals, any influence of HLA type on TCRB rearrangement was left unresolved. Shorter templates might have been favored by PCR, but patient and control samples were amplified and corrected together, so both groups would have been affected equally by any skew. At VDJ recombination sites, patients with type 1 diabetes made fewer insertions and deleted more nucleotides, a pattern implying thymic rearrangement abnormalities. In all four CD4+ subsets, TCRB CDR3 length was moderately but significantly shorter in type 1 diabetes patients. Naive, central memory and regulatory TCRB repertoires appeared more similar among patients than among healthy donors. Sequencing cDNA rather than genomic DNA could over-represent highly expressing activated cells, although activation and CD3 levels did not differ between groups.

This clone was found a few times. The antigen this receptor binds is unknown. Nothing much larger sits one base from this clone, and base qualities are not available. The entire amount of isolated RNA was reverse transcribed using the High Capacity cDNA Reverse Transcription Kit, so the sequenced TCRB transcripts were expressed ones. Deep immunoSEQ sequencing was performed on naive, central memory and regulatory T cell samples, with an average of approximately 3.9 million total reads per sample. Sorted cells were lysed in RLT buffer, and RNA was extracted using DNase-treated RNeasy Micro or Mini kits according to cell number. To prevent cross-contamination, every cell subset was processed on its own, while patient and healthy donor samples were processed together. Using the immunoSEQ multiplex PCR, TCRB sequences were amplified from cDNA into 87-bp fragments spanning the CDR3 region. Sequencing of the amplicons was performed on the Illumina HiSeq platform. In the paper's pipeline: PCR bias was computationally corrected using synthetic template baselines, reads within Hamming distance 2 were collapsed, and singletons that could not be merged were discarded. Reads were aligned against IMGT so that V, D and J genes, CDR3 length and insertions or deletions at six rearrangement sites could be assigned. Within each subset, clonotype counts were normalized to sorted cell number, after which true diversity and Gini coefficients were computed with the tcR R package. Repertoire sharing was quantified using the overlap coefficient calculated on TCRB nucleotide sequences. Out-of-frame TCRB sequences from naive cells were analyzed to stand in for the pre-selection repertoire. Imported from immuneACCESS, the table was reduced by TCRdb to in-frame sequences with V and J called. These copies leave out some clones; in studies compared against another copy, an unresolved V gene accounts for under half, and the cause of the remainder is not known. That table gives V, J and clone size, and the DNA gave D and trimming. The sample table contains hundreds of thousands of clones; only one count was recorded for around 12% of them. The ten largest clones capture more than 0.015% of the sample.

A single peripheral blood draw of around 0.11 L on average was collected from each donor into heparinised tubes. A BD FACSAria II was used to sort naive, central memory, regulatory and stem cell-like memory CD4+ T cells with a panel that included CD45RO, CCR7, CD25, CD127, CD95 and CD27. All sorted populations exceeded 95% purity. PBMCs were isolated immediately by Lymphoprep density gradient centrifugation and stained directly without culture. So that batch effects would be minimized, each experiment stained and sorted samples in pairs, pairing one healthy donor with one patient. The receptor comes from a man between 18 and 35 years old in good health. The source material was naive CD4+ T cells from blood. The sample's cell subset or site label, in plain terms: true naive CD4+ T cells.

CDR3 reads: CASRSSGGDYEQYF. In nucleotide form, the sequence is TGTGCCAGTAGATCTAGCGGGGGGGACTACGAGCAGTACTTC. The sequence joins TRBV19 to TRBJ2-7, with 12 junctional bases fitting TRBD2. The germline V gene (reference sequence) gives CDR1 as LNHDA and CDR2 as SQIVND. Taken from cysteine to phenylalanine, the CDR3 has 14 residues. Only CDR3 DNA remains: 42 bases, in frame from the first base. The V end gives up 6 bases and the J end 3 bases, leaving 3 bases in the junction not matched to a gene. Outside the CDR3, residues come from the reference TRBV19 and TRBJ2-7 proteins, so the full variable domain is: DGGITQSPKYLFRKEGQNVTLSCEQNLNHDAMYWYRQDPGQGLRLIYYSQIVNDFQKGDIAEGYSVSREKKESFPLTVTSAQKNPTAFYLCASRSSGGDYEQYFGPGTRLTVT.